This T cell receptor beta chain was obtained from a study of blood T cell repertoires in COVID-19. Whole-study context: COVID-19 samples collected from the United States, Italy and Spain covered acute and convalescent phases. T cells, B-cell-depleted T cells, or PBMCs supplied cDNA or gDNA.

Source study methods: The assay estimated nucleated cells by amplifying reference gene primers. Produced via immunoSEQ multiplex PCR; TCRdb's table is partial and in-frame only. Clone size and V and J calls were adopted from that table, with D and trimming inferred from the DNA. The sample shows 120,000 to 150,000 clones, approximately 85% of them seen only once. Germline loops: CDR1 SGHTA, CDR2 FQGTGA. This CDR3 has 14 amino acids. The ends were cut back, 1 base at V and 1 base at J, with 7 bases in the middle. Sequences were obtained from peripheral blood. The V and J genes are TRBV7-3 and TRBJ2-5; D not resolved. This clonotype was sampled from a human donor with acute or convalescent COVID-19. The donor label of this sample is uncertain. This chain's CDR3 is CASSLRGSQETQYF. CDR3 nucleotides: TGTGCCAGCAGCTTAAGAGGCAGCCAAGAGACCCAGTACTTC.